This T cell receptor (beta chain) appears in the sequencing data of a study of blood T cell repertoires in COVID-19. As for the study in general: COVID-19 samples collected from the United States, Italy and Spain covered acute and convalescent phases. T cells, B-cell-depleted T cells, or PBMCs provided the cDNA or gDNA that served as material.

Original processing methods: Estimation of nucleated cell counts was performed using reference gene primer amplification. The table came from immunoSEQ multiplex PCR; TCRdb's copy has only in-frame clones and leaves some out. V and J calls and clone size are those listed in that table; D and trimming were worked out from the DNA. The sample includes 70,000 or so clones, 75% to 90% seen only once; the top ten take about 15%. The CDR3 is 13 amino acids. V lost 2 bases to trimming and J lost 4 bases, with 8 bases between them. Looked up from germline, CDR1 is MNHNS and CDR2 is SASEGT. In Seattle, patients joined the study during active infection and were tracked longitudinally.

The sequencing sample was made of peripheral blood. The V call is TRBV6-1, the J call TRBJ1-2; D is unresolved. The TCR originated in a man between 40 and 49 years old with COVID-19, enrolled during active disease. As DNA, the CDR3 is TGTGCCAGCAGTGAAACTCGATCCTATGGCTACACCTTC. Protein: CASSETRSYGYTF.